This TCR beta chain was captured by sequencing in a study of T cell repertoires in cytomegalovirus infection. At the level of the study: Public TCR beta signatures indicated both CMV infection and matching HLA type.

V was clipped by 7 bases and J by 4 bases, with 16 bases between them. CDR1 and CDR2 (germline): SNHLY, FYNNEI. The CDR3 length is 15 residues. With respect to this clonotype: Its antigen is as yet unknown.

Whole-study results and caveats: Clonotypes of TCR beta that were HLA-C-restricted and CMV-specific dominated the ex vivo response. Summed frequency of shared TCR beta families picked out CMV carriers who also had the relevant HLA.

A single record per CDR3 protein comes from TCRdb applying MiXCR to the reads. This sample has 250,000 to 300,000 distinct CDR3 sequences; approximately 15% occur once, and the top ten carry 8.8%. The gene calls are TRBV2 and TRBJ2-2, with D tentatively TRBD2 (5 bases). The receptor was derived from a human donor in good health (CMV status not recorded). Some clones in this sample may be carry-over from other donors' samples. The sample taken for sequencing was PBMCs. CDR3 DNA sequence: TGTGCCAGCACCTTTGCCGGAGGCAGCACCGGGGAGCTGTTTTTT. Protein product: CASTFAGGSTGELFF.